What follows describes a single T cell receptor (beta chain). What it binds is unknown. This CDR3 region has 15 residues. V was trimmed by 0 bases and J by 4 bases, leaving 8 bases between them. CDR1 is SGDLS, CDR2 YYNGEE, per germline. The sample is drawn from a study of T cells in Graves' hyperthyroidism and ophthalmopathy. The study, taken as a whole, reports: Separation of ophthalmopathy from stable hyperthyroidism was achieved by a 13 V-J model. Blood also carried most thyroid clonotypes expanded above 0.001.

It was RNA transcripts that yielded the amplified TCR beta CDR3 regions. The study used the HTBI primer set for a first-round RT-PCR of the TCR CDR3. A single record per CDR3 protein comes from TCRdb applying MiXCR to the multiplex PCR reads. The data hold 340,000 or so distinct CDR3 sequences, with 18% observed a single time. Diagnostic decisions used clinical symptoms, serum thyroxine and TRAb, thyroid ultrasound and orbital computed tomography. The PBMCs studied were ones that came from around 10 ml fresh peripheral blood. The TCR comes from a woman aged 45 to 65 with Graves' hyperthyroidism. The chain carries TRBV9 and TRBJ2-6; D uncertain. The sequencing input was blood. In DNA, the CDR3 is TGTGCCAGCAGCGTAGTACCTTCCGGGGCCAACGTCCTGACTTTC. Translation gives CASSVVPSGANVLTF.